Presented here are 17 T cell receptor beta chains from one specimen sequenced in a study of molecular identifiers for immune sequencing clone quantification. TCRdb re-called the PCR reads through MiXCR, storing one row per CDR3 protein. The data hold over 50,000 distinct CDR3 sequences, with roughly a third observed a single time. The source material was naive CD8+ T cells from blood, with Jurkat cell RNA spiked in. Subset described: FACS-sorted CD8+CD4-CCR7+CD45RA+ naive T cells. The receptors were gathered from a human donor in good health. Some libraries in this study had Jurkat cell RNA spiked in.

Here the CDR3 reads CASSPACGGAYEQYF. The CDR3 nucleotides read TGTGCCAGCAGCCCGGCCTGCGGGGGAGCCTACGAGCAGTACTTC. The V and J genes are TRBV5-3 and TRBJ2-7; TRBD2 aligns across 7 bases. TRBV5-3 is classed as an ORF, of uncertain function. The CDR3 consists of 15 residues. V lost 8 bases and J lost 2; bases outside the gene matches: 13.

This clonotype was counted ten times or more. V usage is TRBV13 and J usage is TRBJ1-1, with unresolved D. This CDR3 is 12 amino acids long. The V gene's germline CDR1 is PRHDT and CDR2 FYEKMQ (reference sequence). With 6 bases removed from V and 6 bases from J, the gap between germline ends came to 11 bases. CDR3 residues: CASSIGRSEAFF. DNA for the CDR3: TGTGCCAGCAGTATAGGACGTTCTGAAGCTTTCTTT.

The gene calls are TRBV13 and TRBJ2-3; 11 bases map to TRBD1. CDR3 size: 14 residues. V gave up 5 bases and J gave up 4 bases; unmatched junction bases: 2. Germline lookup yields CDR1 PRHDT and CDR2 FYEKMQ (reference sequence). The CDR3 sequence is CASSGQGAPDTQYF. CDR3 nucleotides: TGTGCCAGCAGCGGACAGGGGGCTCCAGATACGCAGTATTTT.

The chain couples TRBV6-6 to TRBJ1-5; D unresolved. V lost 6 bases, J lost 2 bases, and 14 bases lay in between. From germline, CDR1 is MNHNY and CDR2 SVGAGI (reference sequence). There are 15 residues in the CDR3. The CDR3 loop reads CASSPTTWGNQPQHF. Written as DNA, the CDR3 is TGTGCCAGCAGCCCGACAACTTGGGGCAATCAGCCCCAGCATTTT.

CDR3 nucleotides: TGCAGCGTTGATGGTAGCGGTTATCCCTACGAGCAGTACTTC. Residues: CSVDGSGYPYEQYF. V and J are TRBV29-1 and TRBJ2-7; the D gene is possibly TRBD2 (6 bases). CDR3 length: 14 residues. Trimming shortened V by 3 bases and J by 2 bases, and 14 bases separated the two germline ends. The germline V gene encodes CDR1 SQVTM and CDR2 ANQGSEA.

In its sample, this clonotype was seen many times. This chain connects TRBV9 to TRBJ2-3; D unclear. Trimming cost V 3 bases and J 2 bases, with 10 bases left between them. This CDR3 has 14 residues. In germline, CDR1 is SGDLS, CDR2 YYNGEE. This CDR3 reads CASSGARTTDTQYF. In DNA form, the CDR3 reads TGTGCCAGCAGCGGGGCTCGAACCACAGATACGCAGTATTTT.

This clonotype came up a few times. The chain joins TRBV12-3 or TRBV12-4 to TRBJ1-1; D uncertain. This CDR3 spans 15 amino acids. V lost 3 bases and J 4 bases, leaving 15 bases between the germline ends. CDR3 loop: CASSFVRESGTEAFF. The CDR3 DNA is TGTGCCAGCAGTTTCGTACGGGAGAGCGGCACTGAAGCTTTCTTT.

This clonotype was seen many times. The chain couples TRBV27 to TRBJ2-7; weak D call: TRBD1 (6 bases). Germline CDR1 and CDR2: MNHEY and SMNVEV (reference sequence). Trimming removed 6 bases at V and 0 bases at J, with 15 bases between. The CDR3 sequence is 15 residues long. The CDR3 sequence: CASSLGAGVSYEQYF. The CDR3 DNA reads TGTGCCAGCAGCTTAGGTGCAGGGGTCTCCTACGAGCAGTACTTC.

This clonotype has ten or more counts. The chain has TRBV7-2 and TRBJ2-7, with D hard to call. Germline CDR1 reads SGHTA; CDR2 reads FQGNSA. V lost 5 bases, J lost 2 bases, and 10 bases lay in between. This CDR3 region has 13 residues. CDR3 amino acids: CASSDPPAYEQYF. Written as DNA, the CDR3 is TGTGCCAGCAGCGACCCGCCTGCCTACGAGCAGTACTTC.

DNA for the CDR3: TGCAGTGCTAGAGTTGAGGGGGCCCCCGAGGCCCAGTACTTC. Its protein is CSARVEGAPEAQYF. The chain links TRBV20-1 to TRBJ2-5, with TRBD1 matching over 7 bases. The CDR3 runs 14 residues. The V gene's germline CDR1 is DFQATT and CDR2 SNEGSKA (reference sequence). The V and J ends lost 1 base and 9 bases, in that order; junction bases with no gene match: 11.

This clonotype was observed many times. The chain joins TRBV6-6 to TRBJ1-2, with no clear D. V lost 7 bases, J lost 4 bases, and 7 bases lay in between. There are 11 residues in the CDR3. CDR1 is MNHNY, CDR2 SVGAGI, per germline (reference sequence). The CDR3 loop reads CASTEIYGYTF. The CDR3 region has the DNA TGTGCCAGCACCGAAATCTATGGCTACACCTTC.

V usage is TRBV4-1 and J usage is TRBJ2-7; D perhaps matches TRBD1 (7 bases). The CDR3 sequence is 15 residues long. Germline CDR1 is MGHRA and CDR2 is YSYEKL. Trimming removed 2 bases from V and 4 bases from J, with 15 bases in between. The CDR3 DNA sequence: TGCGCCAGCAGCCAATCCGAGACAGGGAGGTACGAGCAGTACTTC. Translated: CASSQSETGRYEQYF.

This clonotype was counted ten times or more. The chain carries TRBV28 and TRBJ2-3; TRBD1 matches at 7 bases. With 5 bases clipped from V and 1 base from J, the junction kept 6 bases outside the gene matches. The CDR3 contains 15 residues. Germline V gene data show CDR1 as MDHEN and CDR2 as SYDVKM. The CDR3 DNA sequence: TGTGCCAGCAGTCACCGGGACAGCGGCACAGATACGCAGTATTTT. Its protein product is CASSHRDSGTDTQYF.

The J gene is TRBJ2-3, the V gene TRBV7-2, with 7 bases identical to TRBD2. J gave up 5 bases and V 4 bases, and 6 bases lay outside the gene matches. The CDR3 runs to 14 residues. The germline gives CDR1 SGHTA, CDR2 FQGNSA. The CDR3 is CASSSGLVKDTQYF. DNA for the CDR3: TGTGCCAGCAGCTCCGGACTAGTCAAAGATACGCAGTATTTT.

Only a few counts were recorded for this clonotype. The chain is built from TRBV7-9 and TRBJ1-4, with D hard to call. V was shortened by 5 bases and J by 8 bases, with 15 bases between the two germline ends. CDR3 length equals 14 residues. Germline values: CDR1 SEHNR, CDR2 FQNEAQ (reference sequence). The CDR3 sequence is CASSQTLAEEKLFF. In nucleotides, the CDR3 is TGTGCCAGCAGCCAGACCCTTGCGGAGGAAAAACTGTTTTTT.

J is TRBJ2-7 and V is TRBV20-1, with a possible D match to TRBD2 (5 bases). Germline V gene data show CDR1 as DFQATT and CDR2 as SNEGSKA (reference sequence). Between the trimmed V and J ends, which lost 7 bases and 3 bases, there was a span of 13 bases. The CDR3 loop spans 12 amino acids. CDR3 sequence: CSGAGGFYEQYF. The CDR3, as DNA: TGCAGTGGGGCTGGCGGGTTCTACGAGCAGTACTTC.

The chain combines TRBV6-6 with TRBJ2-7; tentatively, D is TRBD2 (6 bases). Germline assignment: CDR1 MNHNY and CDR2 SVGAGI (reference sequence). The CDR3 has 15 amino acids. The V end was cut by 8 bases, the J end by 10 bases, with 27 bases between. The CDR3 loop reads CASGDARTGRYEQYF. The CDR3 bases are TGTGCCAGCGGTGATGCCCGGACTGGGAGGTATGAACAGTACTTC.